What follows describes a single T cell receptor beta chain. Its target is unknown. Clones were read by immunoSEQ multiplex PCR, and TCRdb kept only the in-frame ones, dropping some. The data contain 70,000 or so clones, approximately 90% of them singletons. These donors were members of the roughly 110-subject validation cohort, a group separate from the approximately 700-subject first cohort. This specimen comes from a study of cytomegalovirus exposure and HLA in healthy donors. General study results and limits: Overall, under 200 TCR beta chains were annotated as cytomegalovirus-associated. A few CMV-associated chains were confirmed in vitro to be specific for CMV antigens. High specificity and sensitivity for cytomegalovirus status were reported for the classifier.

V was clipped by 0 bases and J by 11 bases, with 17 bases between them. Germline-derived CDR1 and CDR2 are MGHRA and YSYEKL. CDR3 length: 14 amino acids. This sequence was found in a man aged 18 to 29 in good health and CMV-seronegative. The rearrangement joins TRBV4-1 to TRBJ2-7; no definite D call. Material for sequencing was PBMCs. CDR3 in amino acids: CASSQDAVVGDEYF. In DNA, the CDR3 is TGCGCCAGCAGCCAAGACGCGGTGGTAGGAGACGAGTACTTC.